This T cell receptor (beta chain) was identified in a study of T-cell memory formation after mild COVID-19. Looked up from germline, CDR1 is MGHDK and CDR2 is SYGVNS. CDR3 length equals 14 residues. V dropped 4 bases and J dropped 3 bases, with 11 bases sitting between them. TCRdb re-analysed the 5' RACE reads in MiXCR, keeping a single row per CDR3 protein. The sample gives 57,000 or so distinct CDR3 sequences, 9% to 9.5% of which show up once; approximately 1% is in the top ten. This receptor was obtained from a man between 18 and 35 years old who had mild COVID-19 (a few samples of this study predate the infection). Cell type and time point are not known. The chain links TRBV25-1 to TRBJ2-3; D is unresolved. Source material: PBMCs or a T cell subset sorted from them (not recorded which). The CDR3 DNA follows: TGTGCCAGCAGTGTAACGCAGAGTACAGATACGCAGTATTTT. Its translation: CASSVTQSTDTQYF.